This TCR beta chain was captured in a study of blood T cell dynamics during melanoma immunotherapy. In regard to this clone: Its antigen remains unidentified.

Germline V gene data show CDR1 as DFQATT and CDR2 as SNEGSKA (reference sequence). The CDR3 sequence is 11 residues long. The V end was cut by 6 bases, the J end by 6 bases, with 11 bases between. Broader study findings: PBMC repertoires of eventual disease-control patients split at W3 into clonality or diversity gains.

Time point in this sample: week 3, after first cycle of checkpoint inhibitor. Libraries were prepared by immunoSEQ multiplex PCR; TCRdb keeps only in-frame clonotypes and omits some of them. The table lists more than 15,000 clones, 87% of them singletons, with 6% to 9% in the top ten. The V call is TRBV20-1, the J call TRBJ1-1; D ambiguous. The clonotype was recovered from a human donor with melanoma. Sequencing used blood, obtained from a patient treated with checkpoint blockade. This CDR3 reads CSANRPPEAFF. CDR3 nucleotides: TGCAGTGCCAACCGACCTCCTGAAGCTTTCTTT.